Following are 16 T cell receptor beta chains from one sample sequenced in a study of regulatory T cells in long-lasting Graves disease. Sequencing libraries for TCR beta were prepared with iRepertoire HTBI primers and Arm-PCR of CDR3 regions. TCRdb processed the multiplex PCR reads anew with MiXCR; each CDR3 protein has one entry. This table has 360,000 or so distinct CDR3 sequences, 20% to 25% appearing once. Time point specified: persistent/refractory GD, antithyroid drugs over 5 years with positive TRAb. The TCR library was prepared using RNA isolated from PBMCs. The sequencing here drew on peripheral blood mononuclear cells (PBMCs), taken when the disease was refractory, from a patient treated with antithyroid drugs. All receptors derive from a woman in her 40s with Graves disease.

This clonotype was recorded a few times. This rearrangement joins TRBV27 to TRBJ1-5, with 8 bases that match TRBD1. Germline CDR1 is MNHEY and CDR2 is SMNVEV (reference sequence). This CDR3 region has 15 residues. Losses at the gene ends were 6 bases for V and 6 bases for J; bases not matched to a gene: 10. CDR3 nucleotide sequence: TGTGCCAGCAGACCCAGGGGGCAAAATTTTCAGCCCCAGCATTTT. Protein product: CASRPRGQNFQPQHF.

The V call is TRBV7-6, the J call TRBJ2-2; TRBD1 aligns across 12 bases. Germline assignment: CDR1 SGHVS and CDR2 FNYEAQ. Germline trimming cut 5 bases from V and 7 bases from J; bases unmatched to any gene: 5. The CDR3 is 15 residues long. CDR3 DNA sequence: TGTGCCAGCAGCCACGGGACAGGGGGCTTCGGGGAGCTGTTTTTT. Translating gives CASSHGTGGFGELFF.

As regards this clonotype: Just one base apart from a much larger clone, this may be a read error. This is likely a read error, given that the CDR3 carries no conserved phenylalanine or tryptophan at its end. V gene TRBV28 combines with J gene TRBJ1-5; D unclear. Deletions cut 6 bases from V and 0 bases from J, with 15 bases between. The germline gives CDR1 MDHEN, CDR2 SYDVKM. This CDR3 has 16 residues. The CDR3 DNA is TGTGCCAGCAGCTTGGCGGCGTCTTATAGCAATCAGCCCCAGCATTCT. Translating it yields CASSLAASYSNQPQHS.

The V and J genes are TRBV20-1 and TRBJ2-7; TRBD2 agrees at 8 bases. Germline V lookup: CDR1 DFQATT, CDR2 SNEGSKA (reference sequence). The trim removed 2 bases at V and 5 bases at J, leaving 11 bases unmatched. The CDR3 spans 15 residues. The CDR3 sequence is CSARLLLAGLHEQYF. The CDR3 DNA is TGCAGTGCTAGACTCTTGCTAGCGGGCCTTCACGAGCAGTACTTC.

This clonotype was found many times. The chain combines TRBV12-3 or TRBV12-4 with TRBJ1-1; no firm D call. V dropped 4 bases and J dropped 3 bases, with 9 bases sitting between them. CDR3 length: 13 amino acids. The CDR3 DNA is TGTGCCAGCAGTTATACTCGGGACACTGAAGCTTTCTTT. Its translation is CASSYTRDTEAFF.

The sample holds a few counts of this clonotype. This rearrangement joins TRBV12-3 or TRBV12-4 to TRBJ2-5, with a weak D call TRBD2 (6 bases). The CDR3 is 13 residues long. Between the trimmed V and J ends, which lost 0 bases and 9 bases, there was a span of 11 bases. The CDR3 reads CASSLARWGAQYF. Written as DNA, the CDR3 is TGTGCCAGCAGTTTAGCTCGTTGGGGGGCCCAGTACTTC.

The CDR3 region is CASSMGTLGGELFF. The CDR3 nucleotides are TGTGCCAGCAGCATGGGGACATTGGGCGGGGAGCTGTTTTTT. The genes are TRBV5-6 and TRBJ2-2, with a weak D call TRBD1 (6 bases). V was trimmed by 4 bases and J by 7 bases, leaving 14 bases between them. CDR3 length equals 14 residues. Germline assignment: CDR1 SGHDT and CDR2 YYEEEE. Filled out from reference TRBV5-6 and TRBJ2-2, the complete variable domain reads DAGVTQSPTHLIKTRGQQVTLRCSPKSGHDTVSWYQQALGQGPQFIFQYYEEEERQRGNFPDRFSGHQFPNYSSELNVNALLLGDSALYLCASSMGTLGGELFFGEGSRLTVL.

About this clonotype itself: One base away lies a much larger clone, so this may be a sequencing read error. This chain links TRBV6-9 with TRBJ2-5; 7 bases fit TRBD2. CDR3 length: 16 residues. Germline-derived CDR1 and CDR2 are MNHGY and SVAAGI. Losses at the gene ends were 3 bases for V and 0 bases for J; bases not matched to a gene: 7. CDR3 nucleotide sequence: TGTGCCAGCAGTTACCTGAGGGAGGGGAACCAAGAGACCCAGTACTTC. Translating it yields CASSYLREGNQETQYF.

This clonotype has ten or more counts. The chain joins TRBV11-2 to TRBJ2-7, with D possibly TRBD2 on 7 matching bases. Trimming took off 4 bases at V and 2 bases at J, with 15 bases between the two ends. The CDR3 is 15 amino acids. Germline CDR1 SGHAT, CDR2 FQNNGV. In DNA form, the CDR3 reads TGTGCCAGCAGCTGGGGGGGCGGGGTCACCTACGAGCAGTACTTC. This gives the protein CASSWGGGVTYEQYF.

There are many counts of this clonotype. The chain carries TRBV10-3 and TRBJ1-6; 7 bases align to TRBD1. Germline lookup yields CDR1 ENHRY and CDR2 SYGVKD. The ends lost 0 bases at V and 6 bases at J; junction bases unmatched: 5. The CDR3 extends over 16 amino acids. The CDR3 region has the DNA TGTGCCATCAGTGAGTCGCGGGGACAGCTTAATTCACCCCTCCACTTT. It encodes CAISESRGQLNSPLHF.

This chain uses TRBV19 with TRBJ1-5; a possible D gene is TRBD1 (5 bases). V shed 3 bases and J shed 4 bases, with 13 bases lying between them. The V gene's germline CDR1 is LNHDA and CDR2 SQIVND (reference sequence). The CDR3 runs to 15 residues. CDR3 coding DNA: TGTGCCAGTAGTATTCGGGGGGGTGAAAATCAGCCCCAGCATTTT. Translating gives CASSIRGGENQPQHF.

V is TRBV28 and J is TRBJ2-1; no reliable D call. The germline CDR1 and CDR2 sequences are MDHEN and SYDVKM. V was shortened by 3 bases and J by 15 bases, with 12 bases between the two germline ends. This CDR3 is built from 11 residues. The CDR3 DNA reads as TGTGCCAGCAGTTTGGGTAGTAGCCGGTTCTTC. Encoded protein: CASSLGSSRFF.

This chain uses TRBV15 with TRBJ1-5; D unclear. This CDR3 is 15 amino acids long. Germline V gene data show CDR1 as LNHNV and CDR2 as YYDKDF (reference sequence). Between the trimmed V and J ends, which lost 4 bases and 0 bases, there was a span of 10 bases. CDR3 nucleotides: TGTGCCACCAGCACCGCGGGAGGTAGCAATCAGCCCCAGCATTTT. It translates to CATSTAGGSNQPQHF.

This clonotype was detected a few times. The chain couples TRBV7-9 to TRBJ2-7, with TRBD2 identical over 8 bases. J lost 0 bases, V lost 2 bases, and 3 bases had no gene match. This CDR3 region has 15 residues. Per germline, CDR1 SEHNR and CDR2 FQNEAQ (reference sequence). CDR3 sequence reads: CASSLSGTSSYEQYF. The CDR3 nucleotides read TGTGCCAGCAGCTTATCAGGGACTAGCTCCTACGAGCAGTACTTC.

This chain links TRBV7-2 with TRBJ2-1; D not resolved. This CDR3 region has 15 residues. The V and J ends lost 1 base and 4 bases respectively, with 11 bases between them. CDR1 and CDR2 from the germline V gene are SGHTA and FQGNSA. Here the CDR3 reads CASSLVSLPYNEQFF. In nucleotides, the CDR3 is TGTGCCAGCAGCTTAGTATCACTGCCTTACAATGAGCAGTTCTTC.

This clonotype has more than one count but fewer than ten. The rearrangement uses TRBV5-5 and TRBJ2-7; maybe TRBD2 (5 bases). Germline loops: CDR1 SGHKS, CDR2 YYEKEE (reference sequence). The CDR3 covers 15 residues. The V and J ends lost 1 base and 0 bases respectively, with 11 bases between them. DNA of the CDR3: TGTGCCAGCAGCTTGCAGAGGACTCTCTCCTACGAGCAGTACTTC. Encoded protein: CASSLQRTLSYEQYF.